Sequencing of this T cell receptor beta chain was carried out in a study of PD-L1 blockade in urothelial cancer. The wider study: Blood analysis occurred 3 weeks (second dose) and 6 weeks after treatment start.

The CDR3 runs 13 residues. V was cut by 10 bases and J by 0 bases, with 10 bases left in between. Germline loops: CDR1 ENHRY, CDR2 SYGVKD. Measured with immunoSEQ multiplex PCR; TCRdb has only the in-frame clones, and not every one. The repertoire holds more than 95,000 clones, with about 84% as singletons. Time point meaning: peripheral blood 6 weeks after treatment start. Anywhere from 1 to 8 samples came from each patient, spanning pretreatment and on-treatment. Regarding this clone: Its target is unknown.

Whole-study findings and limits: Better progression-free and overall survival followed lower pretreatment blood clonality.

The chain is built from TRBV10-3 and TRBJ1-5, with D maybe TRBD1 (5 bases). The sequencing here drew on PBMCs, taken around atezolizumab (anti-PD-L1) treatment. The TCR sequence derives from a man aged 45 to 65 with urothelial cancer. The chain's CDR3 is CATRQYSNQPQHF. CDR3 coding DNA: TGTGCCACCAGACAGTATAGCAATCAGCCCCAGCATTTT.